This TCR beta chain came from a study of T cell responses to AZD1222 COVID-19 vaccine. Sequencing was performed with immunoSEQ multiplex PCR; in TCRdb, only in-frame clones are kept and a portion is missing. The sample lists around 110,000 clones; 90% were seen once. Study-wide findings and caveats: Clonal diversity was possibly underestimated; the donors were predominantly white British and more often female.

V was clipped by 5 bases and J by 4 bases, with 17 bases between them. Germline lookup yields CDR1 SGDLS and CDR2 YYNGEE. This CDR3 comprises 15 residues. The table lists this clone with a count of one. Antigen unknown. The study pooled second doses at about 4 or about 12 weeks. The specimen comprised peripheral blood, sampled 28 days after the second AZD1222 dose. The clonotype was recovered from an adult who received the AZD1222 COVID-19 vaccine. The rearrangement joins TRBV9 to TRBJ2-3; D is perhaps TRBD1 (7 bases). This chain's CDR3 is CASSGQGGRPDTQYF. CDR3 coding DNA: TGTGCCAGCAGTGGCCAGGGGGGTAGGCCAGATACGCAGTATTTT.